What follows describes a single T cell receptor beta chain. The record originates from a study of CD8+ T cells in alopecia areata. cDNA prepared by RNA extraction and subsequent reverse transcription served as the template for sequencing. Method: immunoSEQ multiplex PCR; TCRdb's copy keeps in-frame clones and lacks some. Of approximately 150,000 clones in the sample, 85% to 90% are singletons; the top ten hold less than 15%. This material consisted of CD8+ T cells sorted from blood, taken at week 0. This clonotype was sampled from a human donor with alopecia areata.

CDR3 sequence: CASSTSAAVTGELFF. CDR3 in DNA: TGTGCCAGTAGTACCTCCGCGGCTGTCACCGGGGAGCTGTTTTTT. The V gene is TRBV19, the J gene TRBJ2-2; D is undetermined. In germline, CDR1 is LNHDA, CDR2 SQIVND (reference sequence). V lost 4 bases and J lost 4, with 13 bases in between. The CDR3 loop spans 15 amino acids. The variable domain in full, with the rest retrieved from reference TRBV19 and TRBJ2-2, is DGGITQSPKYLFRKEGQNVTLSCEQNLNHDAMYWYRQDPGQGLRLIYYSQIVNDFQKGDIAEGYSVSREKKESFPLTVTSAQKNPTAFYLCASSTSAAVTGELFFGEGSRLTVL.